This T cell receptor beta chain was sequenced in a study of neurological immune-mediated disorders. TCRdb passed the 5' RACE reads through MiXCR, listing each CDR3 protein once. The data show some 80,000 distinct CDR3 sequences, 4.3% seen once. This clonotype was seen many times. Its antigen is not identified. The study's findings and limits: No expanded-clone CDR3 amino acid sequence recurred across subjects, suggesting private TCR-beta repertoires.

Time point defined: longitudinal time-point 3. Unsorted libraries used 2 million PBMCs kept at -80 degrees C. The sequence derives from a woman aged 55-70 years with multiple sclerosis. Input material: PBMCs.

DNA for the CDR3: TGTGCCATCGGGGGGACAGGGTTGTTTTACGAGCAGTACTTC. This gives the protein CAIGGTGLFYEQYF. The V call is TRBV10-3, the J call TRBJ2-7, with 9 bases that match TRBD1. Germline CDR1 is ENHRY and CDR2 is SYGVKD. The trim removed 8 bases at V and 4 bases at J, leaving 9 bases unmatched. The CDR3 consists of 14 residues.